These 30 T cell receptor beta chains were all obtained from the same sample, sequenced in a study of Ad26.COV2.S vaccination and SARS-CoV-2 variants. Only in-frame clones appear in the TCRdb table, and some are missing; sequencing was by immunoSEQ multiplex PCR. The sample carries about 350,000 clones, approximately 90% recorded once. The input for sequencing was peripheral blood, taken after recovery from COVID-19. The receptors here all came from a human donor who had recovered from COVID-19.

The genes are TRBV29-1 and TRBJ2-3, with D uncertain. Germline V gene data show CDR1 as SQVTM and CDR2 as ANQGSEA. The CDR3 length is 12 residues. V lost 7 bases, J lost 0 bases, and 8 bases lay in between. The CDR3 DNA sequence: TGCAGCGCCCTCACTAGCACAGATACGCAGTATTTT. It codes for CSALTSTDTQYF.

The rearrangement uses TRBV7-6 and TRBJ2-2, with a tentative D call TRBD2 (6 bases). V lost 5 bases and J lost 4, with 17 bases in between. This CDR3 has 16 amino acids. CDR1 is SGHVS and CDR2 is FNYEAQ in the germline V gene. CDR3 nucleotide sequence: TGTGCCAGCAGCGCTAGGGCTAGCGTAAGCACCGGGGAGCTGTTTTTT. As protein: CASSARASVSTGELFF.

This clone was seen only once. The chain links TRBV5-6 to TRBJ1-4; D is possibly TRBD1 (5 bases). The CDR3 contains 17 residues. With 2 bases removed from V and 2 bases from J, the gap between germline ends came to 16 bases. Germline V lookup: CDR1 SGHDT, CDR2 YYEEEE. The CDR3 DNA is TGTGCCAGCAGCTTTGGACCATCAGGGCTTACTAATGAAAAACTGTTTTTT. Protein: CASSFGPSGLTNEKLFF.

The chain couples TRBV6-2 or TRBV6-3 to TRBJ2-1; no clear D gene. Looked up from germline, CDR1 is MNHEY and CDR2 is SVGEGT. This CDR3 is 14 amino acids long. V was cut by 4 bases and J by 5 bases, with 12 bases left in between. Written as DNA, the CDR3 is TGTGCCAGCAGTTTCCGTCGATGGAACAATGAGCAGTTCTTC. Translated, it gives CASSFRRWNNEQFF.

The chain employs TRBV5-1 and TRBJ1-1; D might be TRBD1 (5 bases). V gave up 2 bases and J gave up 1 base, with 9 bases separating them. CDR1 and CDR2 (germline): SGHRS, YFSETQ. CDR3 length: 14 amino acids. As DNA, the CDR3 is TGCGCCAGCAGCTTTACGACAGCGAACACTGAAGCTTTCTTT. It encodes CASSFTTANTEAFF.

CDR3 sequence: CASSFKFMNTEAFF. CDR3 DNA: TGCGCCAGCAGCTTTAAATTTATGAACACTGAAGCTTTCTTT. The chain uses TRBV5-1 and TRBJ1-1; no reliable D call. Germline V lookup: CDR1 SGHRS, CDR2 YFSETQ. V was clipped by 2 bases and J by 0 bases, with 8 bases between them. The CDR3 runs to 14 residues.

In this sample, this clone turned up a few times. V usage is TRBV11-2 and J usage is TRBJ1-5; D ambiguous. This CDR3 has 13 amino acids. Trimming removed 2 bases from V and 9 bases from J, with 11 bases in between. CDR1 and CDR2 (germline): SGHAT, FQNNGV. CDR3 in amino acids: CASSLRPLGPQHF. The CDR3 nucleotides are TGTGCCAGCAGCTTACGCCCTCTAGGGCCCCAGCATTTT.

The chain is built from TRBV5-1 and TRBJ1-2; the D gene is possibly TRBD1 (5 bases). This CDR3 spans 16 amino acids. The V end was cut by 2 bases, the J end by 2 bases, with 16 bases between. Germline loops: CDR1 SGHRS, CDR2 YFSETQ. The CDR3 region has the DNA TGCGCCAGCAGCTTACCTACGGGACCCACAAACTATGGCTACACCTTC. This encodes CASSLPTGPTNYGYTF.

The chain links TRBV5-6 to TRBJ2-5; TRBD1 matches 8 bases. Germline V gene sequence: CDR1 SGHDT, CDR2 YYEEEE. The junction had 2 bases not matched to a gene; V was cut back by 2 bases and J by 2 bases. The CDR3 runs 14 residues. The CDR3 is CASSFGTGQETQYF. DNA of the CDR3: TGTGCCAGCAGCTTCGGGACAGGACAAGAGACCCAGTACTTC.

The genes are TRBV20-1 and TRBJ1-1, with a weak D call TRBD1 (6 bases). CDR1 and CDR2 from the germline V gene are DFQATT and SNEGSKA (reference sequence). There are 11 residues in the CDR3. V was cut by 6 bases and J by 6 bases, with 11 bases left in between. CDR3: CSAVGGPEAFF. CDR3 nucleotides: TGCAGTGCCGTAGGGGGGCCTGAAGCTTTCTTT.

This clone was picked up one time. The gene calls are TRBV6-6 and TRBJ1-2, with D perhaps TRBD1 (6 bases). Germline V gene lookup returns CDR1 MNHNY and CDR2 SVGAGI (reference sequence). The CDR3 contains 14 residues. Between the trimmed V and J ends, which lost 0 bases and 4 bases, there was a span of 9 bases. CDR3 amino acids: CASSYSKDSYGYTF. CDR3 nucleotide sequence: TGTGCCAGCAGTTACTCGAAGGACAGCTATGGCTACACCTTC.

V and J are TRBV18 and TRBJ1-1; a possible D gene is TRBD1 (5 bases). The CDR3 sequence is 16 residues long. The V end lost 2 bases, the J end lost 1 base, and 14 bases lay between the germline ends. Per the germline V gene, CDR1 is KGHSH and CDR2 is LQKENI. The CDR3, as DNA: TGTGCCAGCTCACCAAGTTCGGGACGGAAGAACACTGAAGCTTTCTTT. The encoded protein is CASSPSSGRKNTEAFF.

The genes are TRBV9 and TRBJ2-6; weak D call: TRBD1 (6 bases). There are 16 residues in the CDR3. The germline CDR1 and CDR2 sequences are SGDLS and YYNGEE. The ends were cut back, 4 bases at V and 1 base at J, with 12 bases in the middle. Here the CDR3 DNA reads TGTGCCAGCAGCCCAAGGACAGCTTCTGGGGCCAACGTCCTGACTTTC. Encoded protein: CASSPRTASGANVLTF.

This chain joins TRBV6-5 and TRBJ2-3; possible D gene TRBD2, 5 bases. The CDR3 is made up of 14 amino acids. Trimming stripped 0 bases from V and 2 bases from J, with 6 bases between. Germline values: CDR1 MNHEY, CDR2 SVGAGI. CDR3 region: CASSYSDFTDTQYF. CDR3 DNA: TGTGCCAGCAGTTACTCGGACTTCACAGATACGCAGTATTTT.

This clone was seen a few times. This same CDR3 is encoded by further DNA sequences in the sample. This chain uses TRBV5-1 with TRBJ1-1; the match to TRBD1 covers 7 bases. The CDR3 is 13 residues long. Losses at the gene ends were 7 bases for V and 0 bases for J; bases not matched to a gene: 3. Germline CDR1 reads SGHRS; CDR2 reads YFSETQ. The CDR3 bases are TGCGCCAGCTCGGGACAGTTGAACACTGAAGCTTTCTTT. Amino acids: CASSGQLNTEAFF.

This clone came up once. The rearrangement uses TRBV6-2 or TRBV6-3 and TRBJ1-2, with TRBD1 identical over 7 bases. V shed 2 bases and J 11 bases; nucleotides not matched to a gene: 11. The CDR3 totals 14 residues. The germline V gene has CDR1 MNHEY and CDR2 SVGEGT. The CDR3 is CASSYQVAARGYTF. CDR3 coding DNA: TGTGCCAGCAGTTACCAGGTGGCGGCCAGGGGGTACACCTTC.

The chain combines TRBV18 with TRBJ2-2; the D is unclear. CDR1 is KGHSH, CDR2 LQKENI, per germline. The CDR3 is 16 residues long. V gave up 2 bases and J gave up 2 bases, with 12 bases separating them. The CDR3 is CASSPLGTINTGELFF. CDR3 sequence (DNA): TGTGCCAGCTCACCATTGGGCACAATAAACACCGGGGAGCTGTTTTTT.

CDR3 sequence (DNA): TGTGCCAGCAGCTCCTATTTGGTTTCCCAGTATTTT. Residues: CASSSYLVSQYF. The genes are TRBV5-8 and TRBJ2-3; no reliable D call. The CDR3 sequence is 12 residues long. CDR1 and CDR2 from the germline V gene are SGHTS and YDEGEE. The V end lost 3 bases, the J end lost 12 bases, and 14 bases lay between the germline ends.

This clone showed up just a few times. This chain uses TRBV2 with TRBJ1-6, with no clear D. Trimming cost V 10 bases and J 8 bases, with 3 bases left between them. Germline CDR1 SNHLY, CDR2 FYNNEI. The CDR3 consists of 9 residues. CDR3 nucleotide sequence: TGTGCCATCGATTCACCCCTCCACTTT. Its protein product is CAIDSPLHF.

CDR3 nucleotides: TGTGCTAGTGGTTTCCAGGGCATCGGAAGCTCCTACGAGCAGTACTTC. Its protein product is CASGFQGIGSSYEQYF. The V gene is TRBV12-5, the J gene TRBJ2-7; D may be TRBD1 (5 bases). Germline assignment: CDR1 LGHNT and CDR2 FRNRAP. Deletions cut 3 bases from V and 0 bases from J, with 15 bases between. The CDR3 runs 16 residues.

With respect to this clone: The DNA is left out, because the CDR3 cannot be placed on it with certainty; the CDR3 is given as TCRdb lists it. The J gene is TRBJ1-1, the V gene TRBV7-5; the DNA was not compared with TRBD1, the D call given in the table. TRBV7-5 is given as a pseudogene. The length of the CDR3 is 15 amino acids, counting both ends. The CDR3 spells CARSSMWAGGTEAFF.

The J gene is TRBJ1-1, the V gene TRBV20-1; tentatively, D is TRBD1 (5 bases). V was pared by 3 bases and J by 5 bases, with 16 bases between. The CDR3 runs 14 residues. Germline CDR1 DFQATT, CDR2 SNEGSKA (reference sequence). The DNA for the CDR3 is TGCAGTGCTAGTCGGGGCCGCAGAGGAACTGAAGCTTTCTTT. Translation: CSASRGRRGTEAFF.

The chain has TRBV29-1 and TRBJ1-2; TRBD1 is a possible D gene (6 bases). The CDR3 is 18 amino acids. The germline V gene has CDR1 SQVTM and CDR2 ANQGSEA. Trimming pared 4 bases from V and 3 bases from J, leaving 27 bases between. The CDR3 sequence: CSVVIGEGRGRADYGYTF. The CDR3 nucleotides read TGCAGCGTTGTCATAGGGGAGGGCAGGGGTCGTGCGGACTATGGCTACACCTTC. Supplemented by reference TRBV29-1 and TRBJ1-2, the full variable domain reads SAVISQKPSRDICQRGTSLTIQCQVDSQVTMMFWYRQQPGQSLTLIATANQGSEATYESGFVIDKFPISRPNLTFSTLTVSNMSPEDSSIYLCSVVIGEGRGRADYGYTFGSGTRLTVV.

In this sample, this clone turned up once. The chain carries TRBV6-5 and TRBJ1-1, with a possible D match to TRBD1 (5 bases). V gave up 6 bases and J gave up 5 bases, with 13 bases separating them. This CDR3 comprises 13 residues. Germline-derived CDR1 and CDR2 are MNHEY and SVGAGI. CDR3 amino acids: CASSRGAATEAFF. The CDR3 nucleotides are TGTGCCAGCAGCCGCGGGGCGGCGACTGAAGCTTTCTTT.

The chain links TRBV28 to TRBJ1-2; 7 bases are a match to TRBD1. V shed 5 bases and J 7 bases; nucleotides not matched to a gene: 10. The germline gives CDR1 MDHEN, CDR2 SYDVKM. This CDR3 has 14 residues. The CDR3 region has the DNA TGTGCCAGCAGTAACGTAGGGGACAGTGGTGGCTACACCTTC. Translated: CASSNVGDSGGYTF.

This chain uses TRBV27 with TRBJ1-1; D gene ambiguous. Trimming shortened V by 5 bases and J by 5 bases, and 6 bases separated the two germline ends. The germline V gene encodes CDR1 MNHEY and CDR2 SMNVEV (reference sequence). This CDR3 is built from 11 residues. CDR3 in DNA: TGTGCCAGCAGTCAAAATACTGAAGCTTTCTTT. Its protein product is CASSQNTEAFF.

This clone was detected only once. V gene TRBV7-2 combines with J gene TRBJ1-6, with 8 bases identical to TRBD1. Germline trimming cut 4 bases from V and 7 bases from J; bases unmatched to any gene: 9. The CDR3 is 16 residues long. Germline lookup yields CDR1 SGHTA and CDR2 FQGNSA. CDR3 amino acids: CASSWTGFNLNSPLHF. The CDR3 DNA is TGTGCCAGCAGCTGGACAGGGTTTAACCTAAATTCACCCCTCCACTTT.

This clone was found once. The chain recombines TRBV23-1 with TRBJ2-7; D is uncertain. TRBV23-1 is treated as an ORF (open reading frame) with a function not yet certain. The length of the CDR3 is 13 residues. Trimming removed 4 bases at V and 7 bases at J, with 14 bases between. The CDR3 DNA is TGCGCCAGCAGTCTCCTCAAGGGTTGGGAGCAGTACTTC. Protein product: CASSLLKGWEQYF.

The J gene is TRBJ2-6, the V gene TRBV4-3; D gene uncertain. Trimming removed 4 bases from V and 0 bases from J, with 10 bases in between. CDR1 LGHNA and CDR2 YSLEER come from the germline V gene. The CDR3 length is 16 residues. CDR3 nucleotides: TGCGCCAGCAGCCCCATCGGAGCCTCTGGGGCCAACGTCCTGACTTTC. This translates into CASSPIGASGANVLTF.

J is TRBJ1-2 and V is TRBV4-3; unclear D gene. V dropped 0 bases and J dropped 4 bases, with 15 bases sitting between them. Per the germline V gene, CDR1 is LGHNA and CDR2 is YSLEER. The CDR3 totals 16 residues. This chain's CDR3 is CASSQDPSSTGYGYTF. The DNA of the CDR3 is TGCGCCAGCAGCCAAGATCCCAGTTCGACCGGCTATGGCTACACCTTC.